This T cell receptor (beta chain) was captured by sequencing in a study of vaccination and CD4 T cells after COVID-19. Across the whole study: The stimulating agents, overlapping spike peptides, came from SARS-CoV-2, HCoV-NL63, HCoV-OC43 and HCoV-229E.

Trimming cost V 3 bases and J 0 bases; bases outside gene matches: 4. From germline, CDR1 is LNHDA and CDR2 SQIVND (reference sequence). The CDR3 spans 16 residues. The treatment is: roughly 11-day PBMC culture with coronavirus spike peptide pools or control peptides (ViraFEST assay). Unexposed donor CD4+ T cells predated the COVID-19 pandemic, collected 2011-2018. Available cell numbers determined whether unexposed-donor CD4+ T cells were probed with SARS-CoV-2 S/N and four cold-coronavirus spikes. Oncomine TCR Beta short-read sequencing was applied to DNA from cultured CD4+ T cells. Cultured CD4+ T cells were the source of extracted genomic DNA. One entry per CDR3 protein, called by TCRdb with MiXCR from the PCR reads. The sample consists of approximately 10,000 distinct CDR3 sequences, approximately 45% of them appearing once. This clonotype was seen only once. Its antigen is as yet unknown.

The genes are TRBV19 and TRBJ2-4, with 8 positions matching TRBD1. This clonotype originated in a human donor in good health. The specimen sequenced was CD4+ T cells from blood, cultured in vitro. CDR3 nucleotides: TGTGCCAGTAGTATCTTCGGGACAGGAGCCAAAAACATTCAGTACTTC. Translated, it gives CASSIFGTGAKNIQYF.